Each of the 17 T cell receptor beta chains below was sequenced from the same sample in a study of OX40 agonist ivuxolimab in advanced cancers. Sequencing used immunoSEQ multiplex PCR; TCRdb keeps in-frame clones, though not all of them. Of tens of thousands of clones listed, roughly 80% are singletons. The sample here was CD4+ or CD8+ T cells sorted from blood, taken in a trial of the OX40 agonist ivuxolimab. These receptors were obtained from an adult with an advanced solid tumor such as melanoma, head and neck, liver or kidney cancer.

This clone is medium-sized by share. CDR3: CASRRTAGGEKLFF. The DNA for the CDR3 is TGTGCCAGCAGACGGACTGCTGGCGGGGAAAAACTGTTTTTT. V and J are TRBV6-1 and TRBJ1-4; D is undetermined. Per the germline V gene, CDR1 is MNHNS and CDR2 is SASEGT. CDR3 length: 14 amino acids. The germline V and J ends were trimmed by 6 bases and 8 bases, with 16 bases remaining between them.

In this sample, this clone turned up a few times. J is TRBJ2-2 and V is TRBV4-1, with a possible D match to TRBD2 (7 bases). The CDR3 totals 16 residues. V lost 2 bases to trimming and J lost 0 bases, with 10 bases between them. Germline values: CDR1 MGHRA, CDR2 YSYEKL. This CDR3 reads CASSQRGASNTGELFF. The CDR3 bases are TGCGCCAGCAGCCAACGGGGGGCTTCGAACACCGGGGAGCTGTTTTTT.

As DNA, the CDR3 is TGTGCCAGCAGTGAGGAGGGAATGCGGGATACGCAGTATTTT. This codes for CASSEEGMRDTQYF. The chain recombines TRBV2 with TRBJ2-3, with D perhaps TRBD2 (6 bases). CDR3 length: 14 amino acids. Trimming shortened V by 3 bases and J by 6 bases, and 13 bases separated the two germline ends. Germline CDR1 and CDR2: SNHLY and FYNNEI.

The chain employs TRBV6-6 and TRBJ1-2, with D possibly matching TRBD1 (5 bases). The CDR3 contains 14 residues. Germline assignment: CDR1 MNHNY and CDR2 SVGAGI (reference sequence). Trimming took 2 bases from V and 4 from J, leaving 11 bases between them. CDR3: CASSYRDGAYGYTF. The CDR3 nucleotides read TGTGCCAGCAGTTACAGGGACGGGGCCTATGGCTACACCTTC.

The chain links TRBV6-5 to TRBJ2-7; TRBD1 agrees at 9 bases. This CDR3 is 13 amino acids long. V lost 6 bases and J lost 4; bases outside the gene matches: 4. From germline, CDR1 is MNHEY and CDR2 SVGAGI. CDR3 DNA sequence: TGTGCCAGCAGCCGTGACAGGGGGTACGAGCAGTACTTC. It encodes CASSRDRGYEQYF.

The chain has TRBV7-2 and TRBJ1-5; a possible D gene is TRBD1 (6 bases). From germline, CDR1 is SGHTA and CDR2 FQGNSA. V lost 3 bases to trimming and J lost 0 bases, with 9 bases between them. There are 15 residues in the CDR3. This chain's CDR3 is CASSFHRDSNQPQHF. The DNA of the CDR3 is TGTGCCAGCAGCTTCCACAGGGATAGCAATCAGCCCCAGCATTTT.

The CDR3 loop is CASSAALQGSGQPQHF. The CDR3 bases are TGTGCCAGCAGCGCCGCGCTACAGGGGTCCGGGCAGCCCCAGCATTTT. V usage is TRBV7-2 and J usage is TRBJ1-5; 7 nucleotides match TRBD1. Per germline, CDR1 SGHTA and CDR2 FQGNSA. The V gene end was trimmed by 5 bases and the J gene end by 7 bases; junction bases not matched to a gene: 14. The CDR3 runs to 16 residues.

CDR3: CASSLWVSAGPLRGYTF. The CDR3 coding sequence is TGTGCCAGCAGCTTGTGGGTGTCTGCGGGCCCCCTTCGAGGCTACACCTTC. The chain employs TRBV5-6 and TRBJ1-2; no clear D gene. The germline gives CDR1 SGHDT, CDR2 YYEEEE. There are 17 residues in the CDR3. Trimming pared 1 base from V and 8 bases from J, leaving 24 bases between.

This chain links TRBV5-4 with TRBJ2-3; TRBD1 matches 9 bases. V trimming: 4 bases; J trimming: 6 bases; junction bases outside the gene matches: 6. The CDR3 spans 14 residues. Germline V gives CDR1 SGHNT, CDR2 YYREEE (reference sequence). The chain's CDR3 is CASSAWTGVDTQYF. In nucleotides, the CDR3 is TGTGCCAGCAGCGCCTGGACAGGGGTTGATACGCAGTATTTT.

The J gene is TRBJ2-5, the V gene TRBV5-1, with a tentative D call TRBD2 (6 bases). V was pared by 4 bases and J by 1 base, with 14 bases between. The CDR3 length is 15 residues. From germline, CDR1 is SGHRS and CDR2 YFSETQ. The CDR3 coding sequence is TGCGCCAGCAGCCGTCAAGCGGGCCCCCAAGAGACCCAGTACTTC. Translation gives CASSRQAGPQETQYF.

The CDR3 protein is CASRRGNTIYF. CDR3 sequence (DNA): TGTGCCAGCAGGAGGGGAAACACCATATATTTT. This chain links TRBV6-5 with TRBJ1-3; D gene unclear. The V gene lost 6 bases and the J gene lost 4 bases, with 4 bases spanning the gap. Germline V CDR1 and CDR2: MNHEY, SVGAGI. CDR3 length: 11 residues.

The chain carries TRBV6-5 and TRBJ1-2, with a tentative D call TRBD1 (5 bases). Germline V gene data show CDR1 as MNHEY and CDR2 as SVGAGI. This CDR3 is built from 15 residues. Trimming shortened V by 6 bases and J by 0 bases, and 14 bases separated the two germline ends. CDR3 loop: CASRPPGTANYGYTF. The CDR3 coding sequence is TGTGCCAGCAGACCACCCGGGACGGCTAACTATGGCTACACCTTC.

The chain uses TRBV10-1 and TRBJ2-1; 12 nucleotides line up with TRBD2. Looked up from germline, CDR1 is WNHNN and CDR2 is SYGVQD (reference sequence). This CDR3 has 15 residues. V shed 6 bases, J shed 13 bases, and the junction held 13 bases outside the gene matches. The CDR3, as DNA: TGCGCCAGCAGCGTTACTAGCGGGGGGACAACCTCCCAGTTCTTC. Amino acid sequence: CASSVTSGGTTSQFF.

The chain joins TRBV7-8 to TRBJ1-2, with a possible D match to TRBD1 (6 bases). The CDR3 is made up of 13 amino acids. Germline V gene data show CDR1 as SGHVS and CDR2 as FQNEAQ. V lost 1 base and J lost 8, with 11 bases in between. The CDR3 sequence is CASSLETGLGYTF. The CDR3 DNA reads TGTGCCAGCAGCTTAGAAACAGGGCTGGGCTACACCTTC.

DNA for the CDR3: TGTGCCAGTAGAATCAGGGGGAGCACAGATACGCAGTATTTT. Encoded protein: CASRIRGSTDTQYF. The V call is TRBV19, the J call TRBJ2-3, with TRBD1 matching 7 bases. The V gene's germline CDR1 is LNHDA and CDR2 SQIVND (reference sequence). V was pared by 6 bases and J by 0 bases, with 3 bases of the junction left unmatched. The CDR3 has 14 residues.

The V call is TRBV7-6, the J call TRBJ2-1; 9 bases align to TRBD2. After removal of 2 bases from V and 5 bases from J, the junction contained 4 bases not matched to a gene. The germline CDR1 and CDR2 sequences are SGHVS and FNYEAQ. The CDR3 has 15 amino acids. CDR3 loop: CASSLYLAGNNEQFF. The CDR3, as DNA: TGTGCCAGCAGCTTATATCTAGCGGGAAACAATGAGCAGTTCTTC.

V gene TRBV5-6 combines with J gene TRBJ1-5; D call uncertain. Germline V gene sequence: CDR1 SGHDT, CDR2 YYEEEE. The V gene lost 4 bases and the J gene lost 4 bases, with 12 bases spanning the gap. The CDR3 runs to 14 residues. In DNA form, the CDR3 reads TGTGCCAGCAGCACCGCGGTAGGGAATCAGCCCCAGCATTTT. Amino acids: CASSTAVGNQPQHF.